The clone carrying this T cell receptor beta chain was seen only a few times. The data belong to a study of T cells of healthy individuals. A single record per CDR3 protein comes from TCRdb applying MiXCR to the 5' RACE reads. The sample lists about 96,000 distinct CDR3 sequences; about 16% were seen once. This receptor was taken from a human donor in good health.

DNA of the CDR3: TGTGCCAGCACCCTACAGGTTAACTATGGCTACACCTTC. Its protein product is CASTLQVNYGYTF. This chain connects TRBV28 to TRBJ1-2; D may be TRBD1 (5 bases). CDR1 is MDHEN, CDR2 SYDVKM, per germline. The V end was cut by 7 bases, the J end by 1 base, with 10 bases between. The CDR3 has 13 residues.